These 7 T cell receptor beta chains originate from one sample sequenced in a study of blood T cell repertoires in COVID-19. TCRdb's copy holds only in-frame clones and misses some; the assay was immunoSEQ multiplex PCR. The table has 310,000 or so clones, 87% seen once. Material: PBMCs or T cells enriched from blood (not recorded which). The receptors originated from a woman between 18 and 29 years old who had recovered from COVID-19.

V is TRBV5-1 and J is TRBJ2-7; 7 nucleotides align to TRBD1. V lost 3 bases and J lost 0; bases outside the gene matches: 3. Germline values: CDR1 SGHRS, CDR2 YFSETQ. The CDR3 is 14 amino acids. CDR3 sequence reads: CASSSQGVSYEQYF. The CDR3 bases are TGCGCCAGCAGCTCGCAGGGGGTCTCCTACGAGCAGTACTTC.

The CDR3 here is CAWWTRANTEAFF. The CDR3 nucleotides are TGTGCCTGGTGGACTCGGGCGAACACTGAAGCTTTCTTT. The chain is built from TRBV30 and TRBJ1-1, with D uncertain. The germline CDR1 and CDR2 sequences are GTSNPN and SVGIG (reference sequence). CDR3 length equals 13 residues. The V end was cut by 5 bases, the J end by 1 base, with 11 bases between. The entire variable domain, with the rest obtained from reference TRBV30 and TRBJ1-1, is as follows: SQTIHQWPATLVQPVGSPLSLECTVEGTSNPNLYWYRQAAGRGLQLLFYSVGIGQISSEVPQNLSASRPQDRQFILSSKKLLLSDSGFYLCAWWTRANTEAFFGQGTRLTVV.

The chain is built from TRBV27 and TRBJ2-7, with 7 nucleotides matching TRBD1. CDR3 size: 18 residues. The V gene end was trimmed by 1 base and the J gene end by 2 bases; junction bases not matched to a gene: 14. Germline-derived CDR1 and CDR2 are MNHEY and SMNVEV (reference sequence). The CDR3: CASSLFGLETGQPYEQYF. CDR3 in DNA: TGTGCCAGCAGTTTATTTGGCCTAGAGACAGGGCAACCCTACGAGCAGTACTTC.

This sequence joins TRBV6-5 and TRBJ2-2; tentatively, D is TRBD2 (6 bases). Germline V gene sequence: CDR1 MNHEY, CDR2 SVGAGI. This CDR3 is built from 15 residues. V gave up 0 bases and J gave up 5 bases, with 10 bases separating them. For the CDR3, the DNA is TGTGCCAGCAGTTACTCGAGTGCGGGGACCGGGGAGCTGTTTTTT. Translated: CASSYSSAGTGELFF.

The J gene is TRBJ1-6, the V gene TRBV5-1; D is perhaps TRBD1 (5 bases). With 3 bases removed from V and 6 bases from J, the gap between germline ends came to 16 bases. CDR1 and CDR2 (germline): SGHRS, YFSETQ. This CDR3 contains 16 residues. CDR3 sequence: CASSYGRGSFNSPLHF. The CDR3 DNA sequence: TGCGCCAGCAGCTATGGAAGGGGAAGCTTTAATTCACCCCTCCACTTT.

The chain links TRBV7-3 to TRBJ2-7, with TRBD2 identical over 8 bases. The V segment lost 1 base and the J segment 5 bases; nucleotides outside the gene matches: 4. The germline gives CDR1 SGHTA, CDR2 FQGTGA. This CDR3 contains 14 residues. The CDR3 bases are TGTGCCAGCAGCTTAAGAGCGGGGGCCCACGAGCAGTACTTC. Translation gives CASSLRAGAHEQYF.

The rearrangement links TRBV7-3 to TRBJ2-1; perhaps TRBD2 as D (5 bases). CDR3 length: 16 residues. The germline V gene encodes CDR1 SGHTA and CDR2 FQGTGA. Trimming left V 5 bases short and J 3 bases short, with 17 bases between. CDR3 bases: TGTGCCAGCAGCCCTGGCGGCTTCGGGGTCTACAATGAGCAGTTCTTC. As protein: CASSPGGFGVYNEQFF.